This TCR beta chain was recovered during a study of regulatory T cells in long-lasting Graves disease. Assembly of TCR beta libraries relied on iRepertoire HTBI primers together with Arm-PCR of CDR3 regions. TCRdb used MiXCR to reprocess the multiplex PCR reads, holding one entry per CDR3 protein. The sample records under 800,000 distinct CDR3 sequences, around 17% being singletons. Time point described: newly diagnosed GD, antithyroid drugs for less than 3 months. PBMCs were the source of the RNA used for TCR sequencing. Comment on this clonotype: Antigen specificity is unknown.

Findings and limits, study-wide: Favored usage of TRBV28, TRBJ1-2 and TRBJ2-5 was recorded in persistent disease.

The ends were cut back, 0 bases at V and 4 bases at J, with 10 bases in the middle. There are 14 residues in the CDR3. Germline CDR1 is SGDLS and CDR2 is YYNGEE. The same data also contributed to another study, on T cells in Graves' hyperthyroidism and ophthalmopathy. That study adds: Using 13 V-J features, a model discriminated ophthalmopathy from stable hyperthyroidism.

This receptor was obtained from a woman aged 25 to 39 with Graves disease. Sequencing was performed on peripheral blood mononuclear cells (PBMCs), taken at new diagnosis, from a patient treated with antithyroid drugs. The chain uses TRBV9 and TRBJ1-1; D is ambiguous. The chain's CDR3 is CASSVVPGLTEAFF. Here the CDR3 DNA reads TGTGCCAGCAGCGTAGTCCCAGGCCTCACTGAAGCTTTCTTT. Complete variable domain (other parts from reference TRBV9 and TRBJ1-1): DSGVTQTPKHLITATGQRVTLRCSPRSGDLSVYWYQQSLDQGLQFLIQYYNGEERAKGNILERFSAQQFPDLHSELNLSSLELGDSALYFCASSVVPGLTEAFFGQGTRLTVV.